The 15 T cell receptor beta chains in this list originate from one sample, sequenced in a study of shared clonotypes between healthy human individuals. The naive CD8 population came from CD45RO-negative cells selected for CCR7, without terminally differentiated effector memory CD45RA+ cells. Repertoires were generated with immunoSEQ multiplex PCR, while TCRdb's copy carries only in-frame clones and drops some. Found here are some 2 million clones, about 95% of them singletons; the top ten hold 0.85% to 1.2%. The specimen sequenced was naive CD8+ T cells sorted from blood. The receptors originated from a man between 18 and 35 years old in good health.

The J gene is TRBJ2-7, the V gene TRBV4-1; tentative D call: TRBD2 (6 bases). Trimming stripped 1 base from V and 3 bases from J, with 13 bases between. Per germline, CDR1 MGHRA and CDR2 YSYEKL. This CDR3 is 15 amino acids long. CDR3 sequence (DNA): TGCGCCAGCAGCCAAGGAGATACTAGCATCTACGAGCAGTACTTC. Protein product: CASSQGDTSIYEQYF.

V gene TRBV12-5 combines with J gene TRBJ1-3; 10 nucleotides match TRBD1. V was clipped by 2 bases and J by 2 bases; unmatched bases: 6. The CDR3 totals 17 residues. Germline CDR1 and CDR2: LGHNT and FRNRAP. DNA of the CDR3: TGTGCTAGTGGTTTGCCCACCGGGACAGGGGCTGGAAACACCATATATTTT. It specifies CASGLPTGTGAGNTIYF.

V gene TRBV9 combines with J gene TRBJ2-2; D not certain. Germline CDR1 is SGDLS and CDR2 is YYNGEE. V lost 3 bases and J 5 bases, leaving 11 bases between the germline ends. This CDR3 region has 14 residues. CDR3 amino acids: CASSATNPTGELFF. The CDR3, as DNA: TGTGCCAGCAGCGCAACTAACCCGACCGGGGAGCTGTTTTTT.

Regarding this clone: The same CDR3 is also encoded by other DNA sequences in this sample. This rearrangement joins TRBV9 to TRBJ1-4; D is perhaps TRBD1 (5 bases). In germline, CDR1 is SGDLS, CDR2 YYNGEE. Between the trimmed V and J ends, which lost 0 bases and 7 bases, there was a span of 10 bases. This CDR3 region has 14 residues. DNA for the CDR3: TGTGCCAGCAGCGTAGGCGGCGGGACTGAAAAACTGTTTTTT. Protein: CASSVGGGTEKLFF.

The rearrangement links TRBV7-3 to TRBJ2-3; D ambiguous. From germline, CDR1 is SGHTA and CDR2 FQGTGA. V lost 5 bases and J lost 2, with 14 bases in between. This CDR3 spans 15 amino acids. CDR3 sequence reads: CASSPIPRDTDTQYF. The CDR3 DNA reads as TGTGCCAGCAGCCCCATCCCAAGGGACACAGATACGCAGTATTTT. Based on the CDR3 plus reference TRBV7-3 and TRBJ2-3, the full variable domain is GAGVSQTPSNKVTEKGKYVELRCDPISGHTALYWYRQSLGQGPEFLIYFQGTGAADDSGLPNDRFFAVRPEGSVSTLKIQRTERGDSAVYLCASSPIPRDTDTQYFGPGTRLTVL.

This clone was observed once. CDR3 in DNA: TGTGCCAGCAGTGCTCGGACAGCTTATAGCAATCAGCCCCAGCATTTT. Translated: CASSARTAYSNQPQHF. This chain uses TRBV2 with TRBJ1-5; TRBD1 is a possible D gene (6 bases). This CDR3 comprises 16 residues. Trimming left V 4 bases short and J 0 bases short, with 13 bases between. CDR1 and CDR2 (germline): SNHLY, FYNNEI.

The genes are TRBV27 and TRBJ2-1, with no clear D. This CDR3 contains 13 residues. Germline CDR1 is MNHEY and CDR2 is SMNVEV (reference sequence). V lost 4 bases to trimming and J lost 12 bases, with 16 bases between them. As DNA, the CDR3 is TGTGCCAGCAGTTACCCTACATGGCGCGGGCAGTTCTTC. Its protein product is CASSYPTWRGQFF.

The V gene is TRBV15, the J gene TRBJ2-3; D unresolved. Germline CDR1 and CDR2: LNHNV and YYDKDF (reference sequence). This CDR3 is 13 amino acids long. The V gene lost 4 bases and the J gene lost 3 bases, with 8 bases spanning the gap. CDR3: CATSKKSTDTQYF. Written as DNA, the CDR3 is TGTGCCACCAGCAAAAAAAGTACAGATACGCAGTATTTT.

J is TRBJ2-3 and V is TRBV28; D is unresolved. The CDR3 extends over 12 amino acids. Germline V gene lookup returns CDR1 MDHEN and CDR2 SYDVKM. V was shortened by 3 bases and J by 7 bases, with 8 bases between the two germline ends. The CDR3 here is CASSLSAYTQYF. The DNA for the CDR3 is TGTGCCAGCAGTTTGTCAGCTTATACGCAGTATTTT.

This rearrangement joins TRBV6-6 to TRBJ1-1; D is uncertain. The CDR3 is made up of 14 amino acids. The V gene lost 0 bases and the J gene lost 1 base, with 6 bases spanning the gap. Germline V gene lookup returns CDR1 MNHNY and CDR2 SVGAGI (reference sequence). The CDR3 loop is CASSYSSENTEAFF. The CDR3 coding sequence is TGTGCCAGCAGTTACTCGTCGGAGAACACTGAAGCTTTCTTT.

The DNA for the CDR3 is TGTGCCAGCAGCTCATCAGGGGGCTATTACTCCTACAATGAGCAGTTCTTC. Its protein product is CASSSSGGYYSYNEQFF. This chain joins TRBV13 and TRBJ2-1, with TRBD1 matching 8 bases. The CDR3 has 17 amino acids. V lost 4 bases and J lost 0; bases outside the gene matches: 8. Germline V gene data show CDR1 as PRHDT and CDR2 as FYEKMQ (reference sequence).

This clone was found once. V is TRBV6-5 and J is TRBJ1-3, with D possibly TRBD1 on 5 matching bases. The CDR3 totals 15 residues. The germline V gene encodes CDR1 MNHEY and CDR2 SVGAGI. V dropped 5 bases and J dropped 0 bases, with 11 bases sitting between them. In DNA, the CDR3 is TGTGCCAGCAGTCCGCAGGGTTACTCTGGAAACACCATATATTTT. Translation gives CASSPQGYSGNTIYF.

The rearrangement uses TRBV10-2 and TRBJ2-2; tentatively, D is TRBD2 (6 bases). This CDR3 has 15 amino acids. The germline V gene encodes CDR1 WSHSY and CDR2 SAAADI. V lost 3 bases and J lost 4, with 12 bases in between. The CDR3 bases are TGCGCCAGCAGTGAAGGGACTCTTAGCACCGGGGAGCTGTTTTTT. Protein: CASSEGTLSTGELFF.

This clone was seen a single time. V usage is TRBV18 and J usage is TRBJ2-3, with a tentative D call TRBD2 (5 bases). The V end was cut by 3 bases, the J end by 2 bases, with 18 bases between. This CDR3 has 17 residues. The germline CDR1 and CDR2 sequences are KGHSH and LQKENI. The CDR3 is CASSPNLAGENTDTQYF. Here the CDR3 DNA reads TGTGCCAGCTCACCTAACCTGGCCGGGGAAAACACAGATACGCAGTATTTT.

The rearrangement uses TRBV21-1 and TRBJ1-6. TRBV21-1 is a pseudogene locus. This CDR3 spans 15 amino acids. The CDR3 coding sequence is TGTGCCAGCAGCAAGTCATCGCGGAGTTATTCACCCCTCCACTTT. It yields the protein CASSKSSRSYSPLHF.